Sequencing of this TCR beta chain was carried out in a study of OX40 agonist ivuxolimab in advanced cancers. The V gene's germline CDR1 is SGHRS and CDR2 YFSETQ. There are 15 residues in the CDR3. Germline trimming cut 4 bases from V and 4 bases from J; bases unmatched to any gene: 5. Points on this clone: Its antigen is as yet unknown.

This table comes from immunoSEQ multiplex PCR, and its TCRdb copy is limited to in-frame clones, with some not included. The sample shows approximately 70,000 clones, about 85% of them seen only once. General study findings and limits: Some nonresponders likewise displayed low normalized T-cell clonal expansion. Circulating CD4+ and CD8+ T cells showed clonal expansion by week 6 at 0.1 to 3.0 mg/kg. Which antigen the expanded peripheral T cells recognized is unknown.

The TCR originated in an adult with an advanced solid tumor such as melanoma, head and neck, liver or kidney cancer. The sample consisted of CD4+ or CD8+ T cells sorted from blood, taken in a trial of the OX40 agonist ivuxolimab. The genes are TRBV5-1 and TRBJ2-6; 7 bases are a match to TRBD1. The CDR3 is CASSGTGVGANVLTF. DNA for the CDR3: TGCGCCAGCAGCGGCACAGGGGTGGGGGCCAACGTCCTGACTTTC.